A selection of T cell receptor beta chains follows, all from one sample in a study of resident and recirculating memory T cells in vitiligo. Profiling relied on immunoSEQ multiplex PCR, and the TCRdb table lists in-frame clones only, not all of them. Found here are tens of thousands of clones, under 95% of them singletons; the top ten hold approximately 5.4%. The sequenced sample consisted of blood. These receptors were collected from a male donor with vitiligo. The CDR3 runs from the conserved cysteine through the conserved F or W. Each record gives: J gene, CDR3 length, V gene, CDR3 protein.

TRBJ2-7 | 14 | TRBV21-1 | CASSKGEGRYEQYF
TRBJ2-5 | 12 | TRBV10-2 | CASSEVGRTQYF
TRBJ2-7 | 15 | TRBV21-1 | CASSKGASGSYEQYF
TRBJ2-1 | 19 | TRBV9 | CASSARTGGRSGTYNEQFF
TRBJ2-3 | 11 | TRBV5-1 | CASSFRGTQYF
TRBJ1-4 | 14 | TRBV27 | CASSFWGKNEKLFF
TRBJ2-1 | 17 | TRBV4-1 | CASSQGMDYLGHNEQFF
TRBJ2-7 | 14 | TRBV28 | CASTPGQAPRAQYF
TRBJ2-1 | 15 | TRBV9 | CASSVDSGDINEQFF
TRBJ1-1 | 15 | TRBV9 | CASSVGGGELTEAFF
TRBJ1-4 | 14 | TRBV2 | CASSAGALAEKLFF
TRBJ2-7 | 14 | TRBV7-2 | CASSSLGIGVEQYF
TRBJ2-6 | 19 | TRBV7-9 | CASSLEWGRGAAGANVLTF
TRBJ2-5 | 12 | TRBV29-1 | CSARVVAETQYF
TRBJ2-6 | 15 | TRBV2 | CASRQPNSGANVLTF
TRBJ2-7 | 14 | TRBV7-8 | CASRPGTGAREQYF
TRBJ2-7 | 14 | TRBV18 | CASSPTRAKDEQYF
TRBJ2-1 | 16 | TRBV9 | CASSPLAGGDYNEQFF
TRBJ2-1 | 15 | TRBV7-9 | CASSWSGSSYNEQFF
TRBJ1-2 | 14 | TRBV5-1 | CASSLGGSLGSYTF
TRBJ2-7 | 14 | TRBV6-4 | CASAVGQGPYEQYF
TRBJ1-2 | 12 | TRBV5-6 | CASSRTQGGYTF
TRBJ2-1 | 19 | TRBV28 | CASSYLGAGGPGRHNEQFF
TRBJ2-1 | 14 | TRBV15 | CATSRDPNYGGPFF
TRBJ2-7 | 13 | TRBV5-6 | CASSRLATYEQYF
TRBJ2-1 | 15 | TRBV7-2 | CASSFIGLADNEQFF
TRBJ2-3 | 14 | TRBV5-4 | CASSLQGSLDTQYF
TRBJ2-7 | 13 | TRBV2 | CASREGAIYEQYF
TRBJ1-2 | 15 | TRBV7-9 | CASSLAVGATYGYTF
TRBJ2-7 | 16 | TRBV2 | CASSEWASGRMGEQYF
TRBJ2-7 | 11 | TRBV7-3 | CASGTGYEQYF
TRBJ1-1 | 15 | TRBV4-3 | CASSQARDRPYEAFF
TRBJ2-5 | 14 | TRBV2 | CASRASGAAETQYF
TRBJ1-2 | 13 | TRBV4-3 | CASSQVREWGYTF
TRBJ1-5 | 16 | TRBV28 | CASSPVGLSLNQPQHF
TRBJ2-2 | 14 | TRBV7-2 | CASSFRGLAGELFF
TRBJ2-2 | 20 | TRBV21-1 | CASSKGPLGTGSANTGELFF
TRBJ2-7 | 13 | TRBV5-4 | CASSYRGPYEQYF